Below, 9 T cell receptor beta chains from the same sample are listed, as sequenced in a study of identifying expanded T cells in peripheral blood. Measured with immunoSEQ multiplex PCR; TCRdb has only the in-frame clones, and not every one. The sample consists of over 90,000 clones, roughly 86% of them appearing once. The sample consisted of blood. The receptor source for this set is a person aged 18 to 70 in good health.

V and J are TRBV6-1 and TRBJ1-4; D possibly corresponds to TRBD1 (5 bases). Per germline, CDR1 MNHNS and CDR2 SASEGT. This CDR3 comprises 16 residues. V lost 6 bases and J lost 8, with 22 bases in between. CDR3 nucleotides: TGTGCCAGCAGAGAATATACGAGGGTGGGACGGGAAAAACTGTTTTTT. Protein sequence: CASREYTRVGREKLFF.

The chain couples TRBV30 to TRBJ2-3; possibly TRBD2 for D (6 bases). V lost 0 bases, J lost 8 bases, and 15 bases lay in between. The V gene's germline CDR1 is GTSNPN and CDR2 SVGIG (reference sequence). There are 14 residues in the CDR3. The chain's CDR3 is CAWSVGVGAGTQYF. The CDR3 nucleotides read TGTGCCTGGAGTGTAGGTGTCGGAGCGGGTACGCAGTATTTT. The full variable domain, its missing parts supplied by reference TRBV30 and TRBJ2-3, is SQTIHQWPATLVQPVGSPLSLECTVEGTSNPNLYWYRQAAGRGLQLLFYSVGIGQISSEVPQNLSASRPQDRQFILSSKKLLLSDSGFYLCAWSVGVGAGTQYFGPGTRLTVL.

About this clone itself: This sample also contains other DNA sequences that code for the same CDR3. V gene TRBV5-6 combines with J gene TRBJ1-1; D is unresolved. Germline CDR1 SGHDT, CDR2 YYEEEE. The CDR3 runs 13 residues. Trimming took off 0 bases at V and 5 bases at J, with 8 bases between the two ends. This CDR3 reads CASSLGLGTEAFF. CDR3 nucleotide sequence: TGTGCCAGCAGCTTGGGGCTGGGGACTGAAGCTTTCTTT. Filled out from reference TRBV5-6 and TRBJ1-1, the complete variable domain reads DAGVTQSPTHLIKTRGQQVTLRCSPKSGHDTVSWYQQALGQGPQFIFQYYEEEERQRGNFPDRFSGHQFPNYSSELNVNALLLGDSALYLCASSLGLGTEAFFGQGTRLTVV.

The V and J genes are TRBV10-3 and TRBJ2-7; 10 positions agree with TRBD2. Per the germline V gene, CDR1 is ENHRY and CDR2 is SYGVKD. The CDR3 covers 16 residues. V shed 0 bases, J shed 4 bases, and the junction held 6 bases outside the gene matches. CDR3 DNA sequence: TGTGCCATCAGTGAGTCGGGGTTAGCGGGGGGATACGAGCAGTACTTC. Translation gives CAISESGLAGGYEQYF.

The chain joins TRBV30 to TRBJ2-3, with unresolved D. Per the germline V gene, CDR1 is GTSNPN and CDR2 is SVGIG (reference sequence). This CDR3 region has 15 residues. V was shortened by 3 bases and J by 2 bases, with 15 bases between the two germline ends. CDR3 nucleotide sequence: TGTGCCTGGAGACAACGGGTCCGGATCACAGATACGCAGTATTTT. This sequence encodes CAWRQRVRITDTQYF.

The gene calls are TRBV19 and TRBJ1-1, with 10 bases that match TRBD1. Per germline, CDR1 LNHDA and CDR2 SQIVND (reference sequence). The trim removed 6 bases at V and 2 bases at J, leaving 9 bases unmatched. CDR3 length equals 16 residues. The CDR3 DNA sequence: TGTGCCAGTAGAGAGATAGGGACAGGGGATAACACTGAAGCTTTCTTT. This gives the protein CASREIGTGDNTEAFF.

CDR3 sequence: CASSLASRAVGNSPLHF. CDR3 sequence (DNA): TGCGCCAGCAGCTTGGCCTCGAGGGCCGTCGGAAATTCACCCCTCCACTTT. The chain uses TRBV5-1 and TRBJ1-6; D is ambiguous. V was pared by 0 bases and J by 7 bases, with 17 bases between. The CDR3 loop spans 17 amino acids. CDR1 and CDR2 (germline): SGHRS, YFSETQ.

The chain employs TRBV4-2 and TRBJ1-3; D is ambiguous. Trimming left V 0 bases short and J 2 bases short, with 5 bases between. The CDR3 covers 14 residues. Germline lookup yields CDR1 LGHNA and CDR2 YNFKEQ. CDR3 protein: CASSQDRTGNTIYF. The CDR3, as DNA: TGTGCCAGCAGCCAAGATCGTACTGGAAACACCATATATTTT.

The chain is built from TRBV7-9 and TRBJ1-2; D is unresolved. CDR1 is SEHNR and CDR2 is FQNEAQ in the germline V gene (reference sequence). There are 13 residues in the CDR3. Trimming removed 5 bases from V and 8 bases from J, with 15 bases in between. CDR3 protein: CASSRSGSRGYTF. The CDR3 region has the DNA TGTGCCAGCAGCCGCTCGGGCTCGCGGGGCTACACCTTC.